This entry lists 18 T cell receptor beta chains sequenced from one sample in a study of tumor-infiltrating lymphocytes in primary liver carcinoma. Unsorted bulk tissue of about 20-30 mg yielded co-extracted RNA and DNA. TCR beta cDNA was prepared out of around 460 ng total RNA by means of a constant-region primer. Construction of TCR beta libraries relied on three successive nested multiplex PCR rounds employing slightly modified ARM-PCR. A C-beta reverse primer was combined with TRBV1-TRBV30 forward primers in the first two PCR rounds, and each round had about 10 cycles. In TCRdb, the multiplex PCR reads were re-called with MiXCR into one record per CDR3 protein. The repertoire has about 120,000 distinct CDR3 sequences, roughly 75% of them found once; the top ten carry more than 7%. Sequencing input: tumor-adjacent normal liver tissue. The source is a woman aged 55-69 years with primary liver carcinoma and hepatitis B virus infection.

As for this clonotype: A much bigger clone sits one base away, suggesting this may be a read error. The chain uses TRBV29-1 and TRBJ1-2; TRBD1 matches 7 bases. Germline CDR1 is SQVTM and CDR2 is ANQGSEA. This CDR3 has 13 amino acids. The CDR3 protein is CGGGTATNYGYTF. CDR3 bases: TGCGGCGGCGGGACAGCGACTAACTATGGCTACACCTTC.

Details on this clonotype: Its ends do not fully match the called genes, so a read error is possible. The chain employs TRBV6-5 and TRBJ2-7; TRBD1 matches at 7 bases. The CDR3 covers 13 residues. Germline V CDR1 and CDR2: MNHEY, SVGAGI. CDR3 residues: CASGTGAAYEQCF. For the CDR3, the DNA is TGTGCCAGCGGAACAGGGGCCGCATACGAGCAGTGCTTC.

Details on this clonotype: An end of the junction does not agree with germline; a read error may underlie this. The chain uses TRBV11-1 and TRBJ2-3; 7 bases line up with TRBD2. Per the germline V gene, CDR1 is SGHAT and CDR2 is FQDESV (reference sequence). The CDR3 runs to 14 residues. This CDR3 is CGSSLRQRAGESHF. In DNA form, the CDR3 reads TGTGGCAGTAGCTTAAGGCAACGTGCGGGAGAGTCCCACTTT. The entire variable domain, with the rest obtained from reference TRBV11-1 and TRBJ2-3, is as follows: EAEVAQSPRYKITEKSQAVAFWCDPISGHATLYWYRQILGQGPELLVQFQDESVVDDSQLPKDRFSAERLKGVDSTLKIQPAELGDSAMYLCGSSLRQRAGESHFGPGTRLTVL.

The genes are TRBV11-2 and TRBJ2-1, with D perhaps matching TRBD1 (6 bases). V was shortened by 2 bases and J by 12 bases, with 23 bases between the two germline ends. This CDR3 spans 16 amino acids. CDR1 is SGHAT, CDR2 FQNNGV, per germline. CDR3 nucleotides: TGTGCCAGCAGCTTAAATCTGACGGGTGGGGGCGATAGGCAGTTCTTC. It encodes CASSLNLTGGGDRQFF.

In the case of this clonotype: At one end the junction does not follow the germline gene, possibly because of a read error. The chain combines TRBV11-2 with TRBJ1-1; TRBD1 might be the D (6 bases). CDR3 size: 15 residues. From germline, CDR1 is SGHAT and CDR2 FQNNGV. CDR3 sequence: CASSLDPGAVTDAFF. The CDR3 DNA reads as TGTGCCAGTAGCTTAGATCCGGGGGCAGTAACTGATGCTTTCTTT.

The table lists this clonotype with many counts. The CDR3 DNA sequence: TGTGCCAGCAGTTCCCTAGCGGGAGGGTTGGATACGCAGTATTTT. It yields the protein CASSSLAGGLDTQYF. The rearrangement uses TRBV28 and TRBJ2-3, with 12 bases fitting TRBD2. The length of the CDR3 is 15 residues. Germline V gene data show CDR1 as MDHEN and CDR2 as SYDVKM. V lost 4 bases and J lost 6; bases outside the gene matches: 5.

The V call is TRBV11-2, the J call TRBJ1-2, with 7 nucleotides matching TRBD1. Germline CDR1 reads SGHAT; CDR2 reads FQNNGV. V gave up 5 bases and J gave up 8 bases; unmatched junction bases: 8. The CDR3 is made up of 13 amino acids. Here the CDR3 reads CASSPRQGSGYTF. The CDR3 bases are TGTGCCAGCAGCCCCCGACAGGGAAGCGGCTACACCTTC.

On this clonotype: Because it lacks the conserved phenylalanine or tryptophan at the end, this CDR3 is likely a read error. The chain combines TRBV4-1 with TRBJ2-7, with D unresolved. CDR3 length equals 13 residues. In germline, CDR1 is MGHRA, CDR2 YSYEKL. The CDR3 DNA sequence: TGCGCCAGCAGCCAAGGTCCACCCTACGAACAGTACTTA. It is translated as CASSQGPPYEQYL.

A note on this clonotype: With a much larger clone just one base away, this may be a read error. The missing conserved phenylalanine or tryptophan at the end of this CDR3 makes a read error likely. V is TRBV7-9 and J is TRBJ2-3; the match to TRBD1 covers 7 bases. The germline CDR1 and CDR2 sequences are SEHNR and FQNEAQ (reference sequence). This CDR3 region has 15 residues. J lost 2 bases, V lost 6 bases, and 8 bases had no gene match. This chain's CDR3 is CASRETGTTTDTQYS. The CDR3 DNA reads as TGTGCCAGCAGGGAGACAGGGACCACCACAGATACGCAGTATTCT.

Notes on this clonotype: The CDR3 end shows no conserved phenylalanine or tryptophan, and so a read error is likely. This chain joins TRBV6-1 and TRBJ2-2; D might be TRBD1 (6 bases). CDR3 length: 14 residues. CDR1 and CDR2 (germline): MNHNS, SASEGT. CDR3 sequence reads: CVSRGREHTGELFL. The DNA for the CDR3 is TGTGTCAGCAGGGGAAGGGAACACACCGGGGAGCTGTTTTTA.

The chain has TRBV4-1 and TRBJ2-5, with 11 positions matching TRBD2. The CDR3 extends over 19 amino acids. The V and J ends lost 1 base and 3 bases, in that order; junction bases with no gene match: 13. CDR1 is MGHRA and CDR2 is YSYEKL in the germline V gene. DNA for the CDR3: TGCGCCAGCAGCCAAGTTAGCGGGAGGGCTCGCCGGATTGAAGAGACCCAGTACTTC. Translated: CASSQVSGRARRIEETQYF.

Details on this clonotype: This likely comes from a read error, as the CDR3 has no conserved phenylalanine or tryptophan at its end. The chain uses TRBV11-3 and TRBJ1-5; D is uncertain. This CDR3 is built from 8 residues. In germline, CDR1 is SGHNT, CDR2 YENEEA. The CDR3 sequence: CTNSPQHY. The CDR3 DNA reads as TGTACCAACAGCCCCCAGCATTAT.

Regarding this clonotype: A read error may explain this, as a much larger clone is one base away. The V call is TRBV28, the J call TRBJ2-3, with 8 bases lining up with TRBD1. The CDR3 consists of 16 residues. V shed 5 bases and J 6 bases; nucleotides not matched to a gene: 13. Germline loops: CDR1 MDHEN, CDR2 SYDVKM. CDR3 coding DNA: TGTGCCAGCAGTCCGTACGGACAGGGTGGGGTGGATACGCAGTATTTT. The encoded protein is CASSPYGQGGVDTQYF.

Concerning this clonotype: Just one base apart from a much larger clone, this may be a read error. The V call is TRBV30, the J call TRBJ1-3; no definite D call. V lost 5 bases and J 6 bases, leaving 11 bases between the germline ends. This CDR3 is 12 amino acids long. The germline CDR1 and CDR2 sequences are GTSNPN and SVGIG (reference sequence). CDR3 nucleotide sequence: TGTGCCTGGGGTAGATATGAAAACACCATATATTTT. Its protein is CAWGRYENTIYF.

About this clonotype itself: Because the CDR3 is missing its conserved closing phenylalanine or tryptophan, this is likely a read error. The DNA is left out, because the CDR3 cannot be placed on it with certainty; the CDR3 is given as TCRdb lists it. V and J are TRBV6-1 and TRBJ2-1. The CDR3 sequence runs 15 residues, both termini included. Germline V gene sequence: CDR1 MNHNS, CDR2 SASEGT. The chain's CDR3 is CASSCDKLGYNELFS.

In the case of this clonotype: This may be a read error, as it is one base from a much larger clone. The chain employs TRBV14 and TRBJ2-6, with D perhaps matching TRBD1 (6 bases). V lost 7 bases and J 3 bases, leaving 16 bases between the germline ends. This CDR3 is 16 amino acids long. CDR1 is SGHDN, CDR2 FVKESK, per germline. CDR3 loop: CASNPTQTGGANVLTF. The DNA for the CDR3 is TGTGCCAGCAACCCCACCCAGACAGGTGGGGCCAACGTCCTGACTTTC. The full variable domain, with the rest looked up from reference TRBV14 and TRBJ2-6, is EAGVTQFPSHSVIEKGQTVTLRCDPISGHDNLYWYRRVMGKEIKFLLHFVKESKQDESGMPNNRFLAERTGGTYSTLKVQPAELEDSGVYFCASNPTQTGGANVLTFGAGSRLTVL.

Remarks on this clonotype: This could be a read error, since a much larger clone is one nucleotide away. This chain uses TRBV7-9 with TRBJ2-2; maybe TRBD1 (6 bases). CDR1 is SEHNR, CDR2 FQNEAQ, per germline (reference sequence). This CDR3 is built from 17 residues. Between the trimmed V and J ends, which lost 7 bases and 0 bases, there was a span of 18 bases. The CDR3 reads CASTNSGETANTGELFF. DNA of the CDR3: TGTGCCAGCACCAACTCAGGGGAGACCGCGAACACCGGGGAGCTGTTTTTT.

This clonotype was recorded a few times. A much bigger clone sits one base away, suggesting this may be a read error. The CDR3 ends on some other residue instead of the conserved phenylalanine or tryptophan, so this is likely a read error. This chain joins TRBV12-3 or TRBV12-4 and TRBJ1-5; D gene uncertain. Trimming took 3 bases from V and 2 from J, leaving 5 bases between them. The CDR3 totals 13 residues. The CDR3 loop reads CASSLLGNQPQHL. Here the CDR3 DNA reads TGTGCCAGCAGTTTGTTGGGCAATCAGCCCCAGCATCTT.